This T cell receptor beta chain was captured by sequencing in a study of monozygotic twins with inflammatory bowel disease. General study findings and limits: Cells of different T cell subtypes could not be told apart. Especially with disease activity, IBD patients had fewer clonotypes in common with others than healthy twins did. In patient repertoires, differing immunosuppressive treatments may have added some variability.

For this clonotype: The antigen remains undetermined.

Reprocessing the 5' RACE reads, TCRdb reports a single entry for every CDR3 protein and omits DNA. This sample contains some 150,000 distinct CDR3 sequences. The authors isolated total RNA from whole blood without sorting T cells. The specimen sequenced was blood. This sequence originates from a human donor with ulcerative colitis or Crohn's disease, or a healthy co-twin of an affected twin (not recorded which).

This CDR3 reads CASSLVGLAAHF. The genes are TRBV7-2 and TRBJ2-1; TCRdb reports TRBD2, a call that lacks DNA to check it against. Germline CDR1 and CDR2: SGHTA and FQGNSA. The CDR3 consists of 12 residues. The full variable domain, rest sourced from reference TRBV7-2 and TRBJ2-1, is GAGVSQSPSNKVTEKGKDVELRCDPISGHTALYWYRQSLGQGLEFLIYFQGNSAPDKSGLPSDRFSAERTGGSVSTLTIQRTQQEDSAVYLCASSLVGLAAHFGPGTRLTVL.